The 9 T cell receptor beta chains in this list originate from one sample, sequenced in a study of shared clonotypes between healthy human individuals (dated by TCRdb to the early 2020s). Libraries were prepared through the immunoSEQ multiplex PCR assay. Sourced from immuneACCESS, this table was stored by TCRdb with only in-frame sequences that have V and J called. A share of the clones is absent; for the studies checked, an unresolved V gene accounts for under half, and the remainder has no known explanation. Across this sample there are about 2.4 million clones, with approximately 94% seen only once. The ten biggest clones cover about 0.34% of the sample. The sample consisted of naive CD4+ T cells from PBMCs. The sample's cell subset or site, from its label and the paper: CD45RA+ positively selected. The receptors were gathered from a man between 18 and 29 years old in good health. Some clones in this sample may be carry-over from other donors' samples.

The CDR3 is CASSFPDGRSGRGYTF. CDR3 DNA: TGTGCCAGCAGTTTTCCAGACGGGAGGTCGGGGCGGGGCTACACCTTC. This chain links TRBV28 with TRBJ1-2; D perhaps matches TRBD1 (5 bases). The CDR3 spans 16 residues. Germline lookup yields CDR1 MDHEN and CDR2 SYDVKM. Trimming removed 3 bases at V and 8 bases at J, with 22 bases between.

V usage is TRBV7-8 and J usage is TRBJ2-7; TRBD2 agrees at 9 bases. The V and J ends lost 4 bases and 2 bases, in that order; junction bases with no gene match: 3. CDR1 is SGHVS, CDR2 FQNEAQ, per germline. The CDR3 consists of 14 residues. The CDR3 loop reads CASSSTSGPYEQYF. The CDR3 DNA reads as TGTGCCAGCAGCTCGACTAGCGGCCCCTACGAGCAGTACTTC. Full variable domain (rest looked up from reference TRBV7-8 and TRBJ2-7): GAGVSQSPRYKVAKRGQDVALRCDPISGHVSLFWYQQALGQGPEFLTYFQNEAQLDKSGLPSDRFFAERPEGSVSTLKIQRTQQEDSAVYLCASSSTSGPYEQYFGPGTRLTVT.

The CDR3, as DNA: TGCGCCAGCAGCCGGACGGTGGGGGAGCCCCAGCATTTT. Translation gives CASSRTVGEPQHF. The chain links TRBV5-1 to TRBJ1-5, with D tentatively TRBD1 (5 bases). CDR3 length equals 13 residues. Germline V gene lookup returns CDR1 SGHRS and CDR2 YFSETQ. Trimming stripped 4 bases from V and 8 bases from J, with 13 bases between. Full variable domain (remainder filled in from reference TRBV5-1 and TRBJ1-5): KAGVTQTPRYLIKTRGQQVTLSCSPISGHRSVSWYQQTPGQGLQFLFEYFSETQRNKGNFPGRFSGRQFSNSRSEMNVSTLELGDSALYLCASSRTVGEPQHFGDGTRLSIL.

The genes are TRBV18 and TRBJ1-1; no clear D. The CDR3 consists of 15 residues. V was clipped by 6 bases and J by 2 bases, with 16 bases between them. Germline assignment: CDR1 KGHSH and CDR2 LQKENI. The CDR3 DNA is TGTGCCAGCTCGCGGATGGAGGGAGGCAACACTGAAGCTTTCTTT. This codes for CASSRMEGGNTEAFF.

For the CDR3, the DNA is TGTGCCAGCAGCTTAAAGGGGGCGGTCTACAATGAGCAGTTCTTC. Translated: CASSLKGAVYNEQFF. The rearrangement links TRBV7-3 to TRBJ2-1; 7 bases match TRBD1. The germline V gene has CDR1 SGHTA and CDR2 FQGTGA. J gave up 3 bases and V 1 base, and 3 bases lay outside the gene matches. This CDR3 is built from 15 residues.

A word on this clone: One junction end does not reproduce the germline sequence, and a read error may be involved. V gene TRBV7-9 combines with J gene TRBJ2-7; unclear D gene. Germline V CDR1 and CDR2: SEHNR, FQNEAQ (reference sequence). The CDR3 length is 14 residues. The DNA of the CDR3 is TGTGCCAGCAGCCTTGACCGCGTGCCCTACGAGCAGTGCTTC. It specifies CASSLDRVPYEQCF.

In this sample, this clone turned up a few times. The gene calls are TRBV18 and TRBJ1-4; 7 bases line up with TRBD1. Per the germline V gene, CDR1 is KGHSH and CDR2 is LQKENI. The J segment lost 8 bases and the V segment lost 3 bases, leaving 6 bases of the junction unmatched. There are 14 residues in the CDR3. CDR3 in DNA: TGTGCCAGCTCACCGTGGGACAGAGTGGAAAAACTGTTTTTT. Its translation: CASSPWDRVEKLFF.

V gene TRBV9 combines with J gene TRBJ1-1, with TRBD1 matching 11 bases. Per germline, CDR1 SGDLS and CDR2 YYNGEE. V trimming: 4 bases; J trimming: 5 bases; junction bases outside the gene matches: 4. The CDR3 is made up of 14 amino acids. The CDR3 loop is CASSMGQGETEAFF. DNA of the CDR3: TGTGCCAGCAGCATGGGACAGGGGGAAACTGAAGCTTTCTTT.

With regard to this clone: This sample also contains other DNA sequences that code for the same CDR3. The chain uses TRBV11-2 and TRBJ2-1, with 11 bases that match TRBD2. The CDR3 is 15 amino acids. V lost 3 bases and J lost 3; bases outside the gene matches: 1. CDR1 is SGHAT, CDR2 FQNNGV, per germline. As DNA, the CDR3 is TGTGCCAGCAGCTTGACTAGCGGGAACTACAATGAGCAGTTCTTC. Encoded protein: CASSLTSGNYNEQFF.